Following are 31 T cell receptor beta chains from one sample sequenced in a study of patients and donors after allogeneic stem cell transplantation. MiXCR was run by TCRdb on the RT-PCR reads, yielding one entry per CDR3 protein. The table has approximately 140,000 distinct CDR3 sequences, approximately 40% seen once. Sequencing was carried out using blood, either unsorted or a sorted T cell fraction (not recorded which). Every receptor here comes from a human donor who was either an allogeneic HSCT recipient or a stem cell or donor lymphocyte infusion donor (not recorded which). It is not recorded whose cells these are; they may come from a transplant donor.

A few counts support this clonotype. The chain couples TRBV12-3 or TRBV12-4 to TRBJ1-6; D perhaps matches TRBD1 (6 bases). V lost 1 base and J 5 bases, leaving 6 bases between the germline ends. The CDR3 is 14 amino acids. CDR3 nucleotides: TGTGCCAGCAGTTTAGGGACAGATAATTCACCCCTCCACTTT. This encodes CASSLGTDNSPLHF.

The V call is TRBV5-6, the J call TRBJ1-2; 11 nucleotides line up with TRBD1. The J segment lost 7 bases and the V segment lost 1 base, leaving 9 bases of the junction unmatched. Germline CDR1 is SGHDT and CDR2 is YYEEEE. The CDR3 totals 16 residues. The CDR3 is CASSLKTDRGRFGYTF. As DNA, the CDR3 is TGTGCCAGCAGCTTGAAGACGGACAGGGGGCGGTTTGGCTACACCTTC.

The rearrangement uses TRBV27 and TRBJ2-1, with D possibly matching TRBD1 (6 bases). Trimming cost V 5 bases and J 4 bases, with 21 bases left between them. CDR1 and CDR2 (germline): MNHEY, SMNVEV (reference sequence). The CDR3 sequence is 17 residues long. CDR3 DNA sequence: TGTGCCAGCAGTCGTCGGGCCCTTGGGGGCAGGTACAATGAGCAGTTCTTC. It codes for CASSRRALGGRYNEQFF.

The rearrangement links TRBV5-1 to TRBJ2-1; 14 bases align to TRBD2. The germline CDR1 and CDR2 sequences are SGHRS and YFSETQ. The CDR3 is 20 amino acids. Losses at the gene ends were 4 bases for V and 0 bases for J; bases not matched to a gene: 12. This chain's CDR3 is CASSAGLAGASSFSYNEQFF. CDR3 in DNA: TGCGCCAGCAGCGCGGGACTAGCGGGGGCCTCGTCTTTCTCCTACAATGAGCAGTTCTTC.

V usage is TRBV29-1 and J usage is TRBJ1-2; D is ambiguous. The V end was cut by 5 bases, the J end by 6 bases, with 10 bases between. The CDR3 is made up of 11 amino acids. Germline V gene data show CDR1 as SQVTM and CDR2 as ANQGSEA. The CDR3 protein is CSVTEGNGYTF. CDR3 sequence (DNA): TGCAGCGTTACGGAAGGGAATGGCTACACCTTC.

The chain combines TRBV11-2 with TRBJ2-3; D is unresolved. Germline CDR1 and CDR2: SGHAT and FQNNGV. This CDR3 comprises 14 residues. Trimming left V 4 bases short and J 0 bases short, with 8 bases between. The DNA of the CDR3 is TGTGCCAGCAGCTCCGGGCCTAGCACAGATACGCAGTATTTT. Translation: CASSSGPSTDTQYF.

This clonotype was observed a few times. This chain uses TRBV12-3 or TRBV12-4 with TRBJ2-1; the match to TRBD2 covers 10 bases. The V gene end was trimmed by 4 bases and the J gene end by 2 bases; junction bases not matched to a gene: 2. This CDR3 is 15 amino acids long. CDR3 in DNA: TGTGCCAGCAGTTGGAGCGGGGGGGCCTACAATGAGCAGTTCTTC. Its translation is CASSWSGGAYNEQFF.

The rearrangement joins TRBV7-9 to TRBJ1-2; TRBD1 matches at 8 bases. Germline CDR1 and CDR2: SEHNR and FQNEAQ (reference sequence). The CDR3 spans 14 residues. V trimming: 3 bases; J trimming: 4 bases; junction bases outside the gene matches: 4. The CDR3 loop is CASSLTGDAYGYTF. CDR3 coding DNA: TGTGCCAGCAGCTTGACAGGGGACGCCTATGGCTACACCTTC.

The chain is built from TRBV6-5 and TRBJ2-1; maybe TRBD2 (6 bases). Germline CDR1 is MNHEY and CDR2 is SVGAGI. V was trimmed by 0 bases and J by 9 bases, leaving 12 bases between them. The CDR3 is 14 amino acids. For the CDR3, the DNA is TGTGCCAGCAGTTACTCCCTCGGGGGTGGTGAGCAGTTCTTC. Translating gives CASSYSLGGGEQFF.

The table lists this clonotype with many counts. This rearrangement joins TRBV27 to TRBJ1-5, with D possibly matching TRBD1 (6 bases). The V gene lost 1 base and the J gene lost 3 bases, with 10 bases spanning the gap. Germline V gene lookup returns CDR1 MNHEY and CDR2 SMNVEV (reference sequence). The length of the CDR3 is 15 residues. CDR3 amino acids: CASSLFGQFNQPQHF. The CDR3 DNA reads as TGTGCCAGCAGTTTATTCGGACAGTTCAATCAGCCCCAGCATTTT.

This clonotype was detected once. The chain couples TRBV9 to TRBJ1-1, with a weak D call TRBD1 (5 bases). This CDR3 is 15 amino acids long. CDR1 and CDR2 (germline): SGDLS, YYNGEE. With 1 base removed from V and 4 bases from J, the gap between germline ends came to 14 bases. The CDR3 sequence: CASSVSIQGSTEAFF. Written as DNA, the CDR3 is TGTGCCAGCAGCGTATCGATCCAGGGTTCCACTGAAGCTTTCTTT. The full variable domain, with the rest looked up from reference TRBV9 and TRBJ1-1, is DSGVTQTPKHLITATGQRVTLRCSPRSGDLSVYWYQQSLDQGLQFLIQYYNGEERAKGNILERFSAQQFPDLHSELNLSSLELGDSALYFCASSVSIQGSTEAFFGQGTRLTVV.

The chain recombines TRBV5-5 with TRBJ2-7; a possible D gene is TRBD1 (6 bases). This CDR3 contains 13 residues. Germline loops: CDR1 SGHKS, CDR2 YYEKEE (reference sequence). Trimming shortened V by 7 bases and J by 0 bases, and 11 bases separated the two germline ends. CDR3: CASGTPSSYEQYV. CDR3 DNA: TGTGCCAGCGGGACACCCAGCTCCTACGAGCAGTACGTC.

This clonotype was seen only a few times. V is TRBV28 and J is TRBJ1-5; no firm D call. The CDR3 extends over 16 amino acids. CDR1 is MDHEN and CDR2 is SYDVKM in the germline V gene. Deletions cut 3 bases from V and 5 bases from J, with 17 bases between. CDR3 loop: CASSFLPLRADQPQHF. CDR3 nucleotide sequence: TGTGCCAGCAGTTTCCTTCCTCTTAGGGCGGATCAGCCCCAGCATTTT.

V is TRBV24-1 and J is TRBJ1-4, with a weak D call TRBD1 (6 bases). The CDR3 extends over 13 amino acids. Germline values: CDR1 KGHDR, CDR2 SFDVKD. Trimming took off 5 bases at V and 8 bases at J, with 11 bases between the two ends. The CDR3 nucleotides read TGTGCCACCAGTGGCGGGGGGCGAGAAAAACTGTTTTTT. It encodes CATSGGGREKLFF.

With respect to this clonotype: A single base separates this from a much larger clone, so it may be a read error. The chain couples TRBV6-5 to TRBJ1-5, with a weak D call TRBD1 (5 bases). This CDR3 contains 13 residues. The germline V gene encodes CDR1 MNHEY and CDR2 SVGAGI. V lost 8 bases to trimming and J lost 7 bases, with 15 bases between them. CDR3 protein: CASCRDREQPQHF. CDR3 nucleotides: TGTGCCAGCTGCCGGGACCGAGAGCAGCCCCAGCATTTT.

The chain recombines TRBV6-2 or TRBV6-3 with TRBJ1-1; the match to TRBD1 covers 7 bases. The CDR3 length is 11 residues. Trimming at V came to 5 bases and at J to 8 bases, leaving 2 bases not matched to a gene. The germline V gene has CDR1 MNHEY and CDR2 SVGEGT. CDR3 sequence (DNA): TGTGCCAGCAGTCCGGACAGGGAAGCTTTCTTT. It is translated as CASSPDREAFF.

This chain uses TRBV7-9 with TRBJ2-4, with TRBD1 matching over 9 bases. Germline V gives CDR1 SEHNR, CDR2 FQNEAQ (reference sequence). The ends lost 8 bases at V and 8 bases at J; junction bases unmatched: 4. The CDR3 totals 12 residues. The CDR3 here is CASGWTGDIQYF. Written as DNA, the CDR3 is TGTGCCAGCGGATGGACAGGGGACATTCAGTACTTC. The full variable domain, rest sourced from reference TRBV7-9 and TRBJ2-4, is DTGVSQNPRHKITKRGQNVTFRCDPISEHNRLYWYRQTLGQGPEFLTYFQNEAQLEKSRLLSDRFSAERPKGSFSTLEIQRTEQGDSAMYLCASGWTGDIQYFGAGTRLSVL.

In this sample, this clonotype turned up a few times. The chain uses TRBV24-1 and TRBJ1-2; D not certain. V lost 5 bases and J 5 bases, leaving 8 bases between the germline ends. The CDR3 runs 12 residues. CDR1 and CDR2 from the germline V gene are KGHDR and SFDVKD. The CDR3 loop reads CATSGEGYGYTF. The DNA for the CDR3 is TGTGCCACCAGTGGCGAAGGGTATGGCTACACCTTC.

For the CDR3, the DNA is TGTGCCAGCAGCCAGTGGGGGGGGAGGTACAATGAGCAGTTCTTC. It encodes CASSQWGGRYNEQFF. This chain uses TRBV28 with TRBJ2-1, with TRBD2 identical over 7 bases. This CDR3 region has 15 residues. Trimming removed 6 bases from V and 4 bases from J; junction bases left unmatched: 9. Germline V gene sequence: CDR1 MDHEN, CDR2 SYDVKM.

The CDR3 sequence is CASSLNTDTQYF. CDR3 sequence (DNA): TGCGCCAGCAGCCTAAACACAGATACGCAGTATTTT. The rearrangement uses TRBV5-1 and TRBJ2-3; D is unclear. The ends were cut back, 4 bases at V and 2 bases at J, with 5 bases in the middle. Per the germline V gene, CDR1 is SGHRS and CDR2 is YFSETQ. CDR3 size: 12 residues.

This clonotype was detected only a few times. The chain links TRBV12-3 or TRBV12-4 to TRBJ1-6, with 8 bases fitting TRBD1. The CDR3 has 15 residues. J was trimmed by 10 bases and V by 1 base; bases with no gene match: 6. The CDR3: CASSLDGQGESPLHF. CDR3 coding DNA: TGTGCCAGCAGTTTAGACGGACAGGGAGAATCACCCCTCCACTTT.

This rearrangement joins TRBV6-2 or TRBV6-3 to TRBJ1-2; 7 bases line up with TRBD1. V lost 3 bases, J lost 4 bases, and 17 bases stayed unmatched. The V gene's germline CDR1 is MNHEY and CDR2 SVGEGT. The CDR3 is made up of 18 amino acids. CDR3 DNA sequence: TGTGCCAGCAGTTATCCCCCCGGAGACAGGGCGCGGGGCTATGGCTACACCTTC. Amino acid sequence: CASSYPPGDRARGYGYTF.

The chain is built from TRBV6-2 or TRBV6-3 and TRBJ1-1; TRBD1 agrees at 11 bases. CDR3 size: 18 residues. V was clipped by 6 bases and J by 0 bases; unmatched bases: 12. Germline V lookup: CDR1 MNHEY, CDR2 SVGEGT. CDR3 in amino acids: CASRQTDRGQVMNTEAFF. CDR3 nucleotides: TGTGCCAGCAGACAGACGGACAGGGGGCAAGTCATGAACACTGAAGCTTTCTTT.

This clonotype was observed a handful of times. The chain uses TRBV9 and TRBJ1-2, with D perhaps TRBD1 (5 bases). Germline CDR1 reads SGDLS; CDR2 reads YYNGEE. The CDR3 has 13 amino acids. V shed 0 bases and J shed 5 bases, with 8 bases lying between them. In DNA, the CDR3 is TGTGCCAGCAGCGTAGCAGGGTTATATGGCTACACCTTC. Protein product: CASSVAGLYGYTF. Full variable domain (outside the CDR3, taken from reference TRBV9 and TRBJ1-2): DSGVTQTPKHLITATGQRVTLRCSPRSGDLSVYWYQQSLDQGLQFLIQYYNGEERAKGNILERFSAQQFPDLHSELNLSSLELGDSALYFCASSVAGLYGYTFGSGTRLTVV.

The J gene is TRBJ2-1, the V gene TRBV12-3 or TRBV12-4; TRBD2 aligns across 13 bases. The CDR3 covers 14 residues. Trimming removed 7 bases from V and 6 bases from J; junction bases left unmatched: 3. The chain's CDR3 is CASTTSGGTNEQFF. Written as DNA, the CDR3 is TGTGCCAGCACGACTAGCGGGGGGACCAATGAGCAGTTCTTC.

The genes are TRBV3-1 and TRBJ2-3; no firm D call. The CDR3 is 14 amino acids. CDR1 and CDR2 (germline): LGHDT, YNNKEL (reference sequence). V was trimmed by 2 bases and J by 0 bases, leaving 6 bases between them. The CDR3 DNA reads TGTGCCAGCAGCCAATATACTAGCACAGATACGCAGTATTTT. It encodes CASSQYTSTDTQYF.

This clonotype was detected many times. The rearrangement links TRBV9 to TRBJ1-2; possible D gene TRBD1, 5 bases. The CDR3 loop spans 13 amino acids. V lost 0 bases and J lost 8, with 11 bases in between. The germline gives CDR1 SGDLS, CDR2 YYNGEE. The CDR3 coding sequence is TGTGCCAGCAGCGTAGTGGGGCGCGGCGGCTACACCTTC. Its protein product is CASSVVGRGGYTF.

The rearrangement links TRBV29-1 to TRBJ2-5; the D call may be TRBD1 or TRBD2 (5 bases each). Germline-derived CDR1 and CDR2 are SQVTM and ANQGSEA. Between the trimmed V and J ends, which lost 6 bases and 2 bases, there was a span of 16 bases. CDR3 length: 14 residues. CDR3 nucleotide sequence: TGCAGCGTGCCCCGGGACCACCCGCAAGAGACCCAGTACTTC. Translated, it gives CSVPRDHPQETQYF.

The chain is built from TRBV6-2 or TRBV6-3 and TRBJ2-3, with 12 bases aligning to TRBD2. J gave up 5 bases and V 6 bases, and 6 bases lay outside the gene matches. Germline loops: CDR1 MNHEY, CDR2 SVGEGT. CDR3 length: 15 residues. The CDR3, as DNA: TGTGCCAGCAGCTGGGGGACTAGCGGGCGAGATACGCAGTATTTT. Encoded protein: CASSWGTSGRDTQYF.

This clonotype was seen a handful of times. V and J are TRBV4-3 and TRBJ1-2; D is possibly TRBD1 (6 bases). This CDR3 has 20 residues. CDR1 is LGHNA and CDR2 is YSLEER in the germline V gene. V was trimmed by 0 bases and J by 2 bases, leaving 25 bases between them. This CDR3 reads CASSQDLARGHIGRNYGYTF. The CDR3 bases are TGCGCCAGCAGCCAAGACCTTGCCAGGGGCCACATTGGTAGAAACTATGGCTACACCTTC.

This chain uses TRBV12-3 or TRBV12-4 with TRBJ2-2; D is uncertain. V lost 5 bases and J 1 base, leaving 8 bases between the germline ends. This CDR3 is 14 amino acids long. The CDR3 reads CASSTRKNTGELFF. In nucleotides, the CDR3 is TGTGCCAGCAGTACCCGAAAGAACACCGGGGAGCTGTTTTTT.